The sample holds a few counts of the clone carrying this TCR beta chain. Its antigen remains unidentified. With 5 bases clipped from V and 0 bases from J, the junction kept 7 bases outside the gene matches. The CDR3 loop spans 16 amino acids. The germline gives CDR1 DFQATT, CDR2 SNEGSKA (reference sequence). TCRdb recomputed calls from the RT-PCR reads with MiXCR, one row per CDR3 protein. The table records under 800,000 distinct CDR3 sequences, over 11% of them present only once. The source of the sample is a study of response to subunit inactivated influenza vaccine. The study's findings and limits: With each seasonal influenza vaccination, the authors suggested, few new T cells are recruited.

Material: PBMCs from blood, obtained 14 to 15 days before vaccination. This chain links TRBV20-1 with TRBJ2-3; 11 positions match TRBD2. The receptor was isolated from a man aged 50 to 60 who received an inactivated influenza vaccine. CDR3 in amino acids: CSASGTSGTSTDTQYF. The CDR3 coding sequence is TGCAGTGCTTCCGGGACTAGCGGAACTAGCACAGATACGCAGTATTTT.